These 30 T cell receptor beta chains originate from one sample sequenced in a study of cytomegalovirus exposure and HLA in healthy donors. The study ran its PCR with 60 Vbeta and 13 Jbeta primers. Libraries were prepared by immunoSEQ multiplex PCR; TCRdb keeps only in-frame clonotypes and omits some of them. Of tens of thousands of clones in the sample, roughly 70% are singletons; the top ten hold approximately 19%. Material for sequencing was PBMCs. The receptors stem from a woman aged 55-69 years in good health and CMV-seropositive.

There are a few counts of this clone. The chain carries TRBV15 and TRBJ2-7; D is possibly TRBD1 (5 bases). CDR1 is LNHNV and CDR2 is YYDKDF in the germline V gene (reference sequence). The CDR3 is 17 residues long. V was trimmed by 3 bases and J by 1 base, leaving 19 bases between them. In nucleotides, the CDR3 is TGTGCCACCAGCAGGCCTGCCGGGTCCAGGGAATCCTACGAGCAGTACTTC. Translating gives CATSRPAGSRESYEQYF.

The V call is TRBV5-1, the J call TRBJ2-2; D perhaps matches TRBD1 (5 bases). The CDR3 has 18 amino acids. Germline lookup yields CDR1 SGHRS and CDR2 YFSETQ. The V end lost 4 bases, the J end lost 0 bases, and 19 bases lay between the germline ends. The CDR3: CASSIGHIQTSNTGELFF. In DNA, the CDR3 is TGCGCCAGCAGCATTGGACACATCCAAACCTCGAACACCGGGGAGCTGTTTTTT.

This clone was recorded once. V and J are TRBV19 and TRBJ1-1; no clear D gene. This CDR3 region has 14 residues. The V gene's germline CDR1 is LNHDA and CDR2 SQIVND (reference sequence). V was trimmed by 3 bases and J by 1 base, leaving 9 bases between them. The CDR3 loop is CASSITTQNTEAFF. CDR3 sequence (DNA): TGTGCCAGTAGTATTACTACACAGAACACTGAAGCTTTCTTT.

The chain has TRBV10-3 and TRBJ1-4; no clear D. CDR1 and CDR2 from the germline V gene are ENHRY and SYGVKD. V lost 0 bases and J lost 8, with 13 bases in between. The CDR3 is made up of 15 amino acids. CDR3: CAISESFPGSEKLFF. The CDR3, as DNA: TGTGCCATCAGTGAGTCTTTTCCGGGGAGCGAAAAACTGTTTTTT.

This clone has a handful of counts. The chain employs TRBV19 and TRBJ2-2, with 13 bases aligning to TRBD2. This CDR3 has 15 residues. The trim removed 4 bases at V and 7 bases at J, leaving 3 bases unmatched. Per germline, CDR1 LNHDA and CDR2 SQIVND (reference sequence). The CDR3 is CASSKTSGGLGELFF. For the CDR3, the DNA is TGTGCCAGTAGTAAGACTAGCGGGGGGCTCGGGGAGCTGTTTTTT.

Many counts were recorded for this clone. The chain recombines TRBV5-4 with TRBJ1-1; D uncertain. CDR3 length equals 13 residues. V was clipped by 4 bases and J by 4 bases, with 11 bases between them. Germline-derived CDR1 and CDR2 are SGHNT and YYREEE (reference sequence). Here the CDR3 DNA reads TGTGCCAGCAGCCCCAGCGATTCCACTGAAGCTTTCTTT. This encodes CASSPSDSTEAFF.

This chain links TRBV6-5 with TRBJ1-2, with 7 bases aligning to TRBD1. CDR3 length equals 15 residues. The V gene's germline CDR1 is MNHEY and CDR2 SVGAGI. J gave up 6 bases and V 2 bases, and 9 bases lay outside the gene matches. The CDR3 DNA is TGTGCCAGCAGTTACGTCGGGACAGATTTTGATGGCTACACCTTC. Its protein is CASSYVGTDFDGYTF.

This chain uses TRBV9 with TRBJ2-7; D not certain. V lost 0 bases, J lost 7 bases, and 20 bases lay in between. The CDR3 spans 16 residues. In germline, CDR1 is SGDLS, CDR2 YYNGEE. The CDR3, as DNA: TGTGCCAGCAGCGTAGCTCAGGATCTGTGGGTCGCGGAGCAGTACTTC. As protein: CASSVAQDLWVAEQYF.

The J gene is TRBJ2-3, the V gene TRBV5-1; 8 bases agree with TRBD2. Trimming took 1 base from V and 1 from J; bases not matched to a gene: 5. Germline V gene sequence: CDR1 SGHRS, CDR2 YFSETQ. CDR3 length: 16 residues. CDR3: CASSLMSGGGTDTQYF. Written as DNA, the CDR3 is TGCGCCAGCAGCTTGATGAGCGGGGGAGGCACAGATACGCAGTATTTT.

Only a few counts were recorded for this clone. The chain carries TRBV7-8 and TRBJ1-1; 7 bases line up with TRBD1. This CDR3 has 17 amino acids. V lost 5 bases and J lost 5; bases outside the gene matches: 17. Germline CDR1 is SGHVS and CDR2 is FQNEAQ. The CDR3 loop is CASSKQTGMGLGTEAFF. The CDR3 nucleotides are TGTGCCAGCAGCAAACAGACAGGGATGGGGCTAGGAACTGAAGCTTTCTTT.

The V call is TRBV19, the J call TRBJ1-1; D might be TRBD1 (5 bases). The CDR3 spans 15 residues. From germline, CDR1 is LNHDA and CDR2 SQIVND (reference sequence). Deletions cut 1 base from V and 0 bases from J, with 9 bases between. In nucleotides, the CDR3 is TGTGCCAGTAGTATAGTCCCAGGGATGAACACTGAAGCTTTCTTT. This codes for CASSIVPGMNTEAFF.

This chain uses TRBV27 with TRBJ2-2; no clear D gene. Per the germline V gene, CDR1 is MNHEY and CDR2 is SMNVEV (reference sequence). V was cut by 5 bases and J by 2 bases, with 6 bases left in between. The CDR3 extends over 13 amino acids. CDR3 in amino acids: CASSQQNTGELFF. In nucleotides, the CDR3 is TGTGCCAGCAGTCAACAAAACACCGGGGAGCTGTTTTTT.

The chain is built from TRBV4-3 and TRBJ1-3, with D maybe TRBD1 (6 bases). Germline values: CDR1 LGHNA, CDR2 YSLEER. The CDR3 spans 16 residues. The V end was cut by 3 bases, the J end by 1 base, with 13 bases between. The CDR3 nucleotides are TGCGCCAGCAGCCAGGCCCGGACAGTTTCTGGAAACACCATATATTTT. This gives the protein CASSQARTVSGNTIYF.

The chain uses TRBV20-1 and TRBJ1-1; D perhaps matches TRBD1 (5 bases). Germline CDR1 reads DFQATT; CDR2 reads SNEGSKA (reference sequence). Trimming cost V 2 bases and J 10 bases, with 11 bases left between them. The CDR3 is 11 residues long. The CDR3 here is CSARQGTGAFF. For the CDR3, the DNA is TGCAGTGCTAGACAGGGTACGGGAGCTTTCTTT.

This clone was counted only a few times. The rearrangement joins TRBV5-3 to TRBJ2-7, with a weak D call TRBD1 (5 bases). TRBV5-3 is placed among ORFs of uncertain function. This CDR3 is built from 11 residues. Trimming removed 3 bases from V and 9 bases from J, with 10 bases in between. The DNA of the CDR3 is TGTGCCAGAAGCTATTACCAGGGGCAGTACTTC. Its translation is CARSYYQGQYF.

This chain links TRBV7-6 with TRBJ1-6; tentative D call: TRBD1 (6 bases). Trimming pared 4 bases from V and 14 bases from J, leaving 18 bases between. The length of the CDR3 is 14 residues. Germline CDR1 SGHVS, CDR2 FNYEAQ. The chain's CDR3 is CASSSNSWQGTLHF. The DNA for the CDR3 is TGTGCCAGCAGCTCTAATTCATGGCAGGGGACCCTCCACTTT. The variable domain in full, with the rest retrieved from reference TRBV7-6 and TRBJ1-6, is GAGVSQSPRYKVTKRGQDVALRCDPISGHVSLYWYRQALGQGPEFLTYFNYEAQQDKSGLPNDRFSAERPEGSISTLTIQRTEQRDSAMYRCASSSNSWQGTLHFGNGTRLTVT.

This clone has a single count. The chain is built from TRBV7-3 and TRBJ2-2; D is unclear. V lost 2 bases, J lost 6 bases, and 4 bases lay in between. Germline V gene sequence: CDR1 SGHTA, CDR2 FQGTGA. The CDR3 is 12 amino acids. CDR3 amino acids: CASSLSSGELFF. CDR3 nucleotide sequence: TGTGCCAGCAGCTTATCTTCCGGGGAGCTGTTTTTT. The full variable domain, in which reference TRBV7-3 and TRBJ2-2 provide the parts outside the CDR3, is GAGVSQTPSNKVTEKGKYVELRCDPISGHTALYWYRQSLGQGPEFLIYFQGTGAADDSGLPNDRFFAVRPEGSVSTLKIQRTERGDSAVYLCASSLSSGELFFGEGSRLTVL.

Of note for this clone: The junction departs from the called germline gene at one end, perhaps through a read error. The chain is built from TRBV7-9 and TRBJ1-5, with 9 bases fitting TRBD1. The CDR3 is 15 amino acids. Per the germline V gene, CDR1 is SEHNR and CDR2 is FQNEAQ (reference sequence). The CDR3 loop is CSSSQTDRGDQPQHF. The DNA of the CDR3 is TGTTCCAGCAGCCAAACGGACAGGGGCGATCAGCCCCAGCATTTT.

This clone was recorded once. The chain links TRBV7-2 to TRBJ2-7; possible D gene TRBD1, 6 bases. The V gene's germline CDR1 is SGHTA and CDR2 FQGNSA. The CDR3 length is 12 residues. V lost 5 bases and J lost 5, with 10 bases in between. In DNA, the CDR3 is TGTGCCAGCAGCGGTAACAGGGACGAGCAGTACTTC. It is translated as CASSGNRDEQYF.

The CDR3, as DNA: TGTGCCACAATGCAGGGTAACTATGGCTACACCTTC. Its protein is CATMQGNYGYTF. The V gene is TRBV7-2, the J gene TRBJ1-2; D might be TRBD1 (5 bases). Germline V gene lookup returns CDR1 SGHTA and CDR2 FQGNSA. The V and J ends lost 10 bases and 1 base respectively, with 10 bases between them. The CDR3 contains 12 residues.

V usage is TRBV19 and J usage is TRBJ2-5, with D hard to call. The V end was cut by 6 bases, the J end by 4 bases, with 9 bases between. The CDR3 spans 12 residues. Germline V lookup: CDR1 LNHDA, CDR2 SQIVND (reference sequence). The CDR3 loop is CASSPFGETQYF. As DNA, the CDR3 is TGTGCCAGTAGCCCCTTCGGAGAGACCCAGTACTTC.

The CDR3 DNA reads as TGTGCCAGTAGTACCGAACAGGGGTGTGGCTACACCTTC. It translates to CASSTEQGCGYTF. This rearrangement joins TRBV19 to TRBJ1-2, with 7 bases aligning to TRBD1. CDR3 length: 13 amino acids. The junction had 6 bases not matched to a gene; V was cut back by 4 bases and J by 7 bases. CDR1 and CDR2 (germline): LNHDA, SQIVND (reference sequence).

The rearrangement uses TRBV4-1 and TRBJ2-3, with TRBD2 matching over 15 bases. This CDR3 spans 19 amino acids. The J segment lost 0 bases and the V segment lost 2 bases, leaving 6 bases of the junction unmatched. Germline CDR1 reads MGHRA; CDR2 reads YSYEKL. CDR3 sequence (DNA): TGCGCCAGCAGCCAACTCGGACTAGCGGGGGGGCTGAGCACAGATACGCAGTATTTT. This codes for CASSQLGLAGGLSTDTQYF.

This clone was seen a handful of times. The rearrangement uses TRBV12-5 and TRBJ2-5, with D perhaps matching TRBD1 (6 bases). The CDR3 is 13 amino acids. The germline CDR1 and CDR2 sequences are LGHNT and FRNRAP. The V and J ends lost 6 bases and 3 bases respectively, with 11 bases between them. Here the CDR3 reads CASGRQAEETQYF. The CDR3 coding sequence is TGTGCTAGTGGGCGACAGGCGGAAGAGACCCAGTACTTC.

CDR3 in DNA: TGTGCCAGCAGCGCCCATCAGGGGGCAGTCACTGAAGCTTTCTTT. It is translated as CASSAHQGAVTEAFF. V usage is TRBV9 and J usage is TRBJ1-1, with TRBD1 matching 8 bases. CDR3 length equals 15 residues. Germline V lookup: CDR1 SGDLS, CDR2 YYNGEE. After removal of 3 bases from V and 4 bases from J, the junction contained 8 bases not matched to a gene.

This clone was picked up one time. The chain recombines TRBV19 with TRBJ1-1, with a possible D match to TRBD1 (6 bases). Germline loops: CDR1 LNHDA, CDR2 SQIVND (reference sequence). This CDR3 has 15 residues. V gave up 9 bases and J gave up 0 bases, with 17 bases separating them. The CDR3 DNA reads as TGTGCCAGCCGTTATGGGGGCCGAGTGAACACTGAAGCTTTCTTT. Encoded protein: CASRYGGRVNTEAFF.

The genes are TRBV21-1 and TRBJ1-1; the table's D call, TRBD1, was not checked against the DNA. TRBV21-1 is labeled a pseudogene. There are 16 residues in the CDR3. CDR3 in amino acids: CASSKDITGWDTEAFF. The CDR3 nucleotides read TGTGCCAGCAGCAAAGACATAACAGGGTGGGACACTGAAGCTTTCTTT.

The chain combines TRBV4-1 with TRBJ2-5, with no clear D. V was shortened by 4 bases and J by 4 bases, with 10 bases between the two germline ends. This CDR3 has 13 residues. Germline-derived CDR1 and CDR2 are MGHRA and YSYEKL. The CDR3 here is CASSLVGPETQYF. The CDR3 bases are TGCGCCAGCAGCCTCGTGGGCCCAGAGACCCAGTACTTC.

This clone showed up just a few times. CDR3 sequence: CASSQPGANYEQYF. The DNA of the CDR3 is TGTGCCAGCAGCCAACCAGGGGCTAATTACGAGCAGTACTTC. This chain links TRBV4-2 with TRBJ2-7; a weak D match, TRBD1 (6 bases). Trimming stripped 2 bases from V and 4 bases from J, with 12 bases between. The CDR3 sequence is 14 residues long. Germline loops: CDR1 LGHNA, CDR2 YNFKEQ.

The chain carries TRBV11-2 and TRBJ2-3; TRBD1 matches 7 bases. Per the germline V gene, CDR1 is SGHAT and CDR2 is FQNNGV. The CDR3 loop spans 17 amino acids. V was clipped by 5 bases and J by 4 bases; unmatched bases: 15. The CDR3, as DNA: TGTGCCAGCAGCGAATTCCTACTTCGACAGGGTCCAGATACGCAGTATTTT. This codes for CASSEFLLRQGPDTQYF.